The 23 T cell receptor beta chains in this list originate from one sample, sequenced in a study of blood T cell repertoires in COVID-19. The repertoire was sequenced with immunoSEQ multiplex PCR; TCRdb's copy has only in-frame clones and lacks some. The sample consists of fewer than 400,000 clones, 75% to 90% of them appearing once. Material: peripheral blood. Source of these receptors: a woman aged 18-29 years with acute or convalescent COVID-19.

The V and J genes are TRBV28 and TRBJ2-7; D remains ambiguous. V was cut by 3 bases and J by 3 bases, with 6 bases left in between. The length of the CDR3 is 12 residues. Germline V gives CDR1 MDHEN, CDR2 SYDVKM. The chain's CDR3 is CASSLADYEQYF. CDR3 in DNA: TGTGCCAGCAGTTTGGCGGACTACGAGCAGTACTTC. The full variable domain, with the rest looked up from reference TRBV28 and TRBJ2-7, is DVKVTQSSRYLVKRTGEKVFLECVQDMDHENMFWYRQDPGLGLRLIYFSYDVKMKEKGDIPEGYSVSREKKERFSLILESASTNQTSMYLCASSLADYEQYFGPGTRLTVT.

The V gene is TRBV15, the J gene TRBJ1-4; the match to TRBD1 covers 7 bases. This CDR3 spans 16 amino acids. Germline CDR1 LNHNV, CDR2 YYDKDF (reference sequence). The junction had 4 bases not matched to a gene; V was cut back by 0 bases and J by 3 bases. The CDR3 protein is CATSRDMGQSNEKLFF. The CDR3 nucleotides are TGTGCCACCAGCAGAGATATGGGACAGTCTAATGAAAAACTGTTTTTT. The full variable domain, completed using reference TRBV15 and TRBJ1-4, is DAMVIQNPRYQVTQFGKPVTLSCSQTLNHNVMYWYQQKSSQAPKLLFHYYDKDFNNEADTPDNFQSRRPNTSFCFLDIRSPGLGDTAMYLCATSRDMGQSNEKLFFGSGTQLSVL.

This clone was counted a single time. J is TRBJ2-5 and V is TRBV28; a weak D match, TRBD2 (5 bases). The CDR3 sequence is 12 residues long. Trimming shortened V by 5 bases and J by 9 bases, and 13 bases separated the two germline ends. Germline V gene sequence: CDR1 MDHEN, CDR2 SYDVKM. CDR3 DNA: TGTGCCAGCAGTCGGGGTTACGGAGCCCAGTACTTC. Translating it yields CASSRGYGAQYF.

CDR3 in amino acids: CASSLGQGNSYEQYF. The CDR3 region has the DNA TGTGCCAGCAGCCTCGGGCAGGGCAACTCCTACGAGCAGTACTTC. The chain combines TRBV11-1 with TRBJ2-7, with D maybe TRBD1 (5 bases). The CDR3 contains 15 residues. V lost 5 bases and J lost 0, with 14 bases in between. Germline V CDR1 and CDR2: SGHAT, FQDESV (reference sequence). Variable domain in full (rest from reference TRBV11-1 and TRBJ2-7): EAEVAQSPRYKITEKSQAVAFWCDPISGHATLYWYRQILGQGPELLVQFQDESVVDDSQLPKDRFSAERLKGVDSTLKIQPAELGDSAMYLCASSLGQGNSYEQYFGPGTRLTVT.

J is TRBJ2-7 and V is TRBV9, with 7 bases that match TRBD1. Trimming removed 3 bases from V and 2 bases from J; junction bases left unmatched: 5. The germline gives CDR1 SGDLS, CDR2 YYNGEE. This CDR3 region has 14 residues. The CDR3 region has the DNA TGTGCCAGCAGCGCTGAGACAGGGCCCTACGAGCAGTACTTC. Protein: CASSAETGPYEQYF.

The chain joins TRBV24-1 to TRBJ2-3; D is perhaps TRBD1 (5 bases). CDR1 and CDR2 from the germline V gene are KGHDR and SFDVKD. V lost 7 bases and J lost 2, with 9 bases in between. CDR3 length equals 13 residues. The CDR3 here is CATSQGSTDTQYF. For the CDR3, the DNA is TGTGCCACCAGCCAGGGTTCCACAGATACGCAGTATTTT.

CDR3 in amino acids: CASSEALSSYEQYF. The CDR3 nucleotides read TGTGCCAGCAGTGAAGCGCTCTCGAGTTACGAGCAGTACTTC. The rearrangement links TRBV6-1 to TRBJ2-7; the D is unclear. From germline, CDR1 is MNHNS and CDR2 SASEGT. The CDR3 length is 14 residues. V lost 0 bases, J lost 4 bases, and 10 bases lay in between.

The chain joins TRBV6-5 to TRBJ2-2; 10 nucleotides agree with TRBD2. Germline lookup yields CDR1 MNHEY and CDR2 SVGAGI. This CDR3 is built from 14 residues. The trim removed 7 bases at V and 6 bases at J, leaving 5 bases unmatched. CDR3 in amino acids: CASNLAGVSGELFF. For the CDR3, the DNA is TGTGCCAGCAACCTAGCGGGGGTTTCCGGGGAGCTGTTTTTT.

This chain links TRBV5-1 with TRBJ2-1; 9 positions agree with TRBD2. Germline trimming cut 4 bases from V and 5 bases from J; bases unmatched to any gene: 10. Germline V gene lookup returns CDR1 SGHRS and CDR2 YFSETQ. The CDR3 totals 16 residues. In nucleotides, the CDR3 is TGCGCCAGCAGCCCCCATAGCGGGAGATCTAACAATGAGCAGTTCTTC. Translated: CASSPHSGRSNNEQFF.

The J gene is TRBJ2-7, the V gene TRBV6-5; TRBD1 agrees at 7 bases. Looked up from germline, CDR1 is MNHEY and CDR2 is SVGAGI. The CDR3 spans 13 residues. Losses at the gene ends were 2 bases for V and 7 bases for J; bases not matched to a gene: 5. CDR3 loop: CASSYPQGREQYF. CDR3 DNA sequence: TGTGCCAGCAGTTACCCACAGGGGCGTGAGCAGTACTTC.

The chain has TRBV19 and TRBJ1-3, with D possibly matching TRBD1 (6 bases). V shed 6 bases and J shed 5 bases, with 17 bases lying between them. This CDR3 spans 15 amino acids. CDR1 and CDR2 (germline): LNHDA, SQIVND (reference sequence). CDR3 amino acids: CASRAGTGNRNTIYF. For the CDR3, the DNA is TGTGCCAGTAGAGCCGGTACAGGGAACAGAAACACCATATATTTT.

The chain uses TRBV7-2 and TRBJ1-1; a possible D gene is TRBD1 (5 bases). Per germline, CDR1 SGHTA and CDR2 FQGNSA. V dropped 0 bases and J dropped 2 bases, with 7 bases sitting between them. CDR3 length: 14 residues. The CDR3 DNA is TGTGCCAGCAGCTTAGCCGGGGGAAACACTGAAGCTTTCTTT. This gives the protein CASSLAGGNTEAFF.

This CDR3 reads CASTGTASYEQYF. The CDR3 DNA is TGTGCCAGCACGGGGACAGCTTCCTACGAGCAGTACTTC. The gene calls are TRBV6-5 and TRBJ2-7; 7 positions match TRBD1. Germline loops: CDR1 MNHEY, CDR2 SVGAGI. V lost 7 bases, J lost 1 base, and 4 bases stayed unmatched. CDR3 length: 13 amino acids.

V is TRBV21-1 and J is TRBJ2-5; the table's D call of TRBD2 was not tested on the DNA. TRBV21-1 counts as a pseudogene. The CDR3 extends over 14 amino acids. CDR3 nucleotide sequence: TGTGCCAGCAGCAAAGCTTGCGTCCAAGAGACCCAGTACTTC. The encoded protein is CASSKACVQETQYF.

This clone was detected a few times. The V call is TRBV5-1, the J call TRBJ2-6; TRBD1 is a possible D gene (7 bases). Trimming removed 4 bases at V and 1 base at J, with 12 bases between. The CDR3 spans 16 residues. The V gene's germline CDR1 is SGHRS and CDR2 YFSETQ. CDR3 nucleotide sequence: TGCGCCAGCAGCCTACAGGGGACTTCTGGGGCCAACGTCCTGACTTTC. This translates into CASSLQGTSGANVLTF. Full variable domain (remainder filled in from reference TRBV5-1 and TRBJ2-6): KAGVTQTPRYLIKTRGQQVTLSCSPISGHRSVSWYQQTPGQGLQFLFEYFSETQRNKGNFPGRFSGRQFSNSRSEMNVSTLELGDSALYLCASSLQGTSGANVLTFGAGSRLTVL.

V and J are TRBV7-9 and TRBJ1-1, with TRBD1 identical over 7 bases. Trimming cost V 4 bases and J 5 bases; bases outside gene matches: 4. The CDR3 consists of 13 residues. Germline V lookup: CDR1 SEHNR, CDR2 FQNEAQ (reference sequence). Here the CDR3 DNA reads TGTGCCAGCAGCTGGTTACAGGGGACTGAAGCTTTCTTT. Translated: CASSWLQGTEAFF. Full variable domain (rest looked up from reference TRBV7-9 and TRBJ1-1): DTGVSQNPRHKITKRGQNVTFRCDPISEHNRLYWYRQTLGQGPEFLTYFQNEAQLEKSRLLSDRFSAERPKGSFSTLEIQRTEQGDSAMYLCASSWLQGTEAFFGQGTRLTVV.

This clone was observed once. The V gene is TRBV6-5, the J gene TRBJ2-5; TRBD1 matches at 7 bases. The V gene's germline CDR1 is MNHEY and CDR2 SVGAGI. The CDR3 runs to 15 residues. V shed 0 bases, J shed 5 bases, and the junction held 6 bases outside the gene matches. In nucleotides, the CDR3 is TGTGCCAGCAGTTACTCGAGGGGGCGTGGGGAGACCCAGTACTTC. Translated: CASSYSRGRGETQYF.

The chain is built from TRBV9 and TRBJ1-2; perhaps TRBD1 as D (6 bases). Trimming shortened V by 3 bases and J by 1 base, and 16 bases separated the two germline ends. CDR1 is SGDLS, CDR2 YYNGEE, per germline. The CDR3 loop spans 16 amino acids. CDR3 protein: CASSANRDTNNYGYTF. The CDR3 DNA sequence: TGTGCCAGCAGCGCAAACCGGGACACCAATAACTATGGCTACACCTTC. The entire variable domain, with the rest obtained from reference TRBV9 and TRBJ1-2, is as follows: DSGVTQTPKHLITATGQRVTLRCSPRSGDLSVYWYQQSLDQGLQFLIQYYNGEERAKGNILERFSAQQFPDLHSELNLSSLELGDSALYFCASSANRDTNNYGYTFGSGTRLTVV.

The CDR3 loop is CASSSGQGEDEQYF. CDR3 bases: TGTGCCAGCAGCTCCGGACAGGGTGAAGACGAGCAGTACTTC. This chain uses TRBV5-6 with TRBJ2-7; 8 bases agree with TRBD1. V gave up 3 bases and J gave up 5 bases; unmatched junction bases: 7. The V gene's germline CDR1 is SGHDT and CDR2 YYEEEE. This CDR3 is 14 amino acids long.

This clone was detected once. The chain couples TRBV19 to TRBJ2-3, with D tentatively TRBD2 (7 bases). CDR1 and CDR2 (germline): LNHDA, SQIVND (reference sequence). V was cut by 5 bases and J by 1 base, with 16 bases left in between. CDR3 size: 16 residues. CDR3 residues: CASSYGGPGGTDTQYF. The CDR3 DNA reads as TGTGCCAGTAGTTACGGGGGGCCGGGTGGCACAGATACGCAGTATTTT.

The chain combines TRBV6-5 with TRBJ1-5; possibly TRBD1 for D (6 bases). CDR3 length: 14 residues. V was pared by 5 bases and J by 5 bases, with 13 bases between. Germline V gene lookup returns CDR1 MNHEY and CDR2 SVGAGI. DNA of the CDR3: TGTGCCAGCAGTAGACAGGTTTCGGATCAGCCCCAGCATTTT. It yields the protein CASSRQVSDQPQHF.

This chain joins TRBV12-3 or TRBV12-4 and TRBJ1-3, with TRBD1 matching 8 bases. V lost 8 bases and J lost 3; bases outside the gene matches: 3. CDR3 length equals 13 residues. This CDR3 is CASLDRVGNTIYF. DNA for the CDR3: TGTGCCAGCCTGGACAGGGTTGGAAACACCATATATTTT.

This rearrangement joins TRBV12-3 or TRBV12-4 to TRBJ1-1; TRBD1 matches at 7 bases. Trimming took 4 bases from V and 9 from J; bases not matched to a gene: 5. The CDR3 is made up of 12 amino acids. CDR3 residues: CASSSTGVKAFF. The CDR3 nucleotides read TGTGCCAGCAGTTCAACAGGGGTGAAAGCTTTCTTT.